These 15 T cell receptor beta chains share one sample of origin, sequenced in a study of T cells in Graves' hyperthyroidism and ophthalmopathy. TCR beta CDR3 regions were amplified from RNA. HTBI primers were the set used in a first-round RT-PCR of the TCR CDR3. Each CDR3 protein is one row after TCRdb ran MiXCR on the multiplex PCR reads. Among 490,000 or so distinct CDR3 sequences, about 20% were seen once, and the ten largest hold 49%. The sequencing sample was made of blood. The receptors here all came from a woman in her 70s with Graves' ophthalmopathy.

This clonotype was observed a handful of times. This sequence joins TRBV19 and TRBJ1-2; D is perhaps TRBD1 (6 bases). Trimming stripped 8 bases from V and 0 bases from J, with 13 bases between. Germline loops: CDR1 LNHDA, CDR2 SQIVND (reference sequence). The CDR3 covers 14 residues. The CDR3 loop reads CASEPGHSNYGYTF. The CDR3 nucleotides read TGTGCCAGTGAGCCGGGACACTCTAACTATGGCTACACCTTC.

The rearrangement joins TRBV18 to TRBJ2-7, with 8 positions matching TRBD1. Per the germline V gene, CDR1 is KGHSH and CDR2 is LQKENI. This CDR3 is 14 amino acids long. V lost 1 base to trimming and J lost 2 bases; unmatched junction nucleotides: 1. Here the CDR3 DNA reads TGTGCCAGCTCACCACAACAGGGGGCCTACGAGCAGTACTTC. Protein product: CASSPQQGAYEQYF.

This clonotype was seen repeatedly, ten times or more. The CDR3 is CASSSPNRVLDTEAFF. The CDR3 region has the DNA TGTGCCAGCAGTTCCCCCAACAGGGTTCTGGACACTGAAGCTTTCTTT. This chain connects TRBV6-2 or TRBV6-3 to TRBJ1-1, with D perhaps matching TRBD1 (6 bases). Germline V lookup: CDR1 MNHEY, CDR2 SVGEGT. V was shortened by 4 bases and J by 3 bases, with 18 bases between the two germline ends. This CDR3 comprises 16 residues.

In regard to this clonotype: Just one base apart from a much larger clone, this may be a read error. The genes are TRBV10-3 and TRBJ2-7; a possible D gene is TRBD2 (5 bases). Trimming shortened V by 3 bases and J by 9 bases, and 27 bases separated the two germline ends. The CDR3 has 17 amino acids. Germline V gene sequence: CDR1 ENHRY, CDR2 SYGVKD. The CDR3: CAISDMAGRGVANGQYF. In DNA, the CDR3 is TGTGCCATCAGTGACATGGCGGGTCGCGGAGTGGCTAACGGGCAGTACTTC.

This clonotype has ten or more counts. The V and J genes are TRBV6-2 or TRBV6-3 and TRBJ1-1; 11 nucleotides line up with TRBD1. The CDR3 is made up of 16 amino acids. The V segment lost 2 bases and the J segment 4 bases; nucleotides outside the gene matches: 6. The V gene's germline CDR1 is MNHEY and CDR2 SVGEGT. This chain's CDR3 is CASSYETGTGGTEAFF. CDR3 DNA: TGTGCCAGCAGTTACGAGACCGGGACAGGGGGCACTGAAGCTTTCTTT.

This clonotype showed up just a few times. The rearrangement joins TRBV29-1 to TRBJ2-7; the match to TRBD2 covers 8 bases. The CDR3 length is 12 residues. With 6 bases clipped from V and 1 base from J, the junction kept 2 bases outside the gene matches. Germline CDR1 and CDR2: SQVTM and ANQGSEA. The CDR3 coding sequence is TGCAGCGTGGGGACTAGTTCCTACGAGCAGTACTTC. It translates to CSVGTSSYEQYF.

The table lists this clonotype with a few counts. The chain combines TRBV5-1 with TRBJ2-1; D could derive from TRBD1 or TRBD2 (6 bases each). Between the trimmed V and J ends, which lost 4 bases and 7 bases, there was a span of 15 bases. The germline V gene has CDR1 SGHRS and CDR2 YFSETQ. This CDR3 region has 14 residues. CDR3 in amino acids: CASSLGGHVNEQFF. In DNA form, the CDR3 reads TGCGCCAGCAGCCTAGGGGGGCACGTTAATGAGCAGTTCTTC.

In its sample, this clonotype was seen many times. The V and J genes are TRBV20-1 and TRBJ1-1; D not certain. V lost 3 bases, J lost 0 bases, and 8 bases lay in between. CDR1 is DFQATT and CDR2 is SNEGSKA in the germline V gene (reference sequence). The CDR3 is made up of 13 amino acids. The CDR3 spells CSASFTLNTEAFF. The DNA for the CDR3 is TGCAGTGCTAGTTTCACATTGAACACTGAAGCTTTCTTT.

The chain is built from TRBV4-2 and TRBJ2-2, with 11 positions matching TRBD2. The CDR3 spans 19 residues. The germline gives CDR1 LGHNA, CDR2 YNFKEQ. V lost 0 bases and J lost 7; bases outside the gene matches: 13. The CDR3 loop is CASSQDILAGAQEIGELFF. The CDR3 DNA follows: TGTGCCAGCAGCCAAGATATACTAGCGGGAGCTCAGGAGATCGGGGAGCTGTTTTTT.

This clonotype was recorded at least ten times. The chain joins TRBV9 to TRBJ2-1, with 13 bases fitting TRBD2. This CDR3 contains 15 residues. CDR1 SGDLS and CDR2 YYNGEE come from the germline V gene. After removal of 5 bases from V and 9 bases from J, the junction contained 8 bases not matched to a gene. CDR3 sequence: CASSPTSGRVGEQFF. The CDR3 DNA reads as TGTGCCAGCAGTCCAACTAGCGGGAGGGTCGGTGAGCAGTTCTTC.

The table lists this clonotype with a few counts. The rearrangement links TRBV30 to TRBJ2-7, with D perhaps matching TRBD1 or TRBD2 (5 bases each). The CDR3 is made up of 13 amino acids. Germline V gene data show CDR1 as GTSNPN and CDR2 as SVGIG (reference sequence). V was pared by 3 bases and J by 3 bases, with 12 bases between. The CDR3 DNA is TGTGCCTGGAGCCTTGGGACGGTCTACGAGCAGTACTTC. This sequence encodes CAWSLGTVYEQYF.

This clonotype has a count of ten or more. V gene TRBV20-1 combines with J gene TRBJ2-3; D not resolved. Trimming left V 1 base short and J 5 bases short, with 10 bases between. The CDR3 runs 13 residues. Germline CDR1 reads DFQATT; CDR2 reads SNEGSKA (reference sequence). CDR3 sequence: CSARGLVEDTQYF. Written as DNA, the CDR3 is TGCAGTGCTAGAGGTCTAGTGGAAGATACGCAGTATTTT.

The rearrangement uses TRBV10-3 and TRBJ2-2, with 8 bases lining up with TRBD2. The ends lost 7 bases at V and 4 bases at J; junction bases unmatched: 5. The CDR3 length is 14 residues. The germline gives CDR1 ENHRY, CDR2 SYGVKD. The CDR3 region is CAIKGLVTTGELFF. The CDR3, as DNA: TGTGCCATCAAGGGACTAGTCACCACCGGGGAGCTGTTTTTT.

The rearrangement joins TRBV2 to TRBJ2-7; no firm D call. The CDR3 contains 14 residues. V dropped 6 bases and J dropped 5 bases, with 17 bases sitting between them. CDR1 SNHLY and CDR2 FYNNEI come from the germline V gene. The CDR3 region has the DNA TGTGCCAGCAGCTGGGGTAGTGCTGGCCACGAGCAGTACTTC. The encoded protein is CASSWGSAGHEQYF.

This clonotype was detected a few times. The genes are TRBV6-1 and TRBJ2-1; the match to TRBD2 covers 14 bases. Germline V gives CDR1 MNHNS, CDR2 SASEGT. The CDR3 sequence is 17 residues long. The J segment lost 3 bases and the V segment lost 5 bases, leaving 6 bases of the junction unmatched. CDR3 coding DNA: TGTGCCAGCAGTCCTGGGACTAGCGGGAGCCGCTACAATGAGCAGTTCTTC. Translation: CASSPGTSGSRYNEQFF.